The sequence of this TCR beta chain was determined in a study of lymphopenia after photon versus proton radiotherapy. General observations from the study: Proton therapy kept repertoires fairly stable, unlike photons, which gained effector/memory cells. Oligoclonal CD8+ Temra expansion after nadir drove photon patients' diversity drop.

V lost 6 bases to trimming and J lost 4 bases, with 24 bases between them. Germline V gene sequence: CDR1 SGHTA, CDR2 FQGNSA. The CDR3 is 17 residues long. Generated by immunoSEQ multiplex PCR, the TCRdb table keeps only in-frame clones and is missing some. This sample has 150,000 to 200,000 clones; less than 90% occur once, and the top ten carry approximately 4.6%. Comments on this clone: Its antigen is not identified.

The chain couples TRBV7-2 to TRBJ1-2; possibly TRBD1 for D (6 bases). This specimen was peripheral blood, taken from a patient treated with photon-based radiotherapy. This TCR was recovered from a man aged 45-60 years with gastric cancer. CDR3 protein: CASRPNPQMGGAYGYTF. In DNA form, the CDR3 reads TGTGCCAGCAGACCAAACCCCCAGATGGGGGGCGCCTATGGCTACACCTTC. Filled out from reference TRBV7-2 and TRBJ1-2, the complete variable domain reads GAGVSQSPSNKVTEKGKDVELRCDPISGHTALYWYRQSLGQGLEFLIYFQGNSAPDKSGLPSDRFSAERTGGSVSTLTIQRTQQEDSAVYLCASRPNPQMGGAYGYTFGSGTRLTVV.